The TCR beta chain under discussion was sequenced for a study of radiotherapy plus CTLA-4 blockade in lung cancer (dated 2018 in TCRdb). At the level of the whole study: Objective responses occurred in around 19% of enrolled patients, and 31% achieved disease control. The study at large found these results: After treatment with radiotherapy and ipilimumab, TCR clones that originated in tumors expanded in peripheral blood. Early dynamic changes in blood T cell clones, together with increased serum interferon-beta after radiation, were reported as the strongest predictors of response.

Concerning this clone: Its antigen specificity is not known. No much larger clonotype is one base removed from it; base qualities were not supplied.

Library preparation employed the immunoSEQ multiplex PCR assay. This is the immuneACCESS table as TCRdb keeps it, with only in-frame sequences that have V and J called. A part of the clones is gone; compared with another copy, unresolved V genes explain less than half, and the rest is unexplained. This sample has roughly 53,000 clones in its table, and roughly 80% of those were observed once. 3.2% of the sample rests with the top ten. In this study, focal radiation therapy paired with CTLA-4 blockade (ipilimumab) was tested in patients who had chemo-refractory metastatic non-small-cell lung cancer. The CDR3 goes from the cysteine to the phenylalanine over 19 residues. Only the CDR3 portion is preserved as DNA: 57 bases, with reading frame beginning at the first base. Trimming leaves V shorter by 4 bases and J shorter by 4 bases, with the junction holding 12 bases beyond the gene matches. The CDR1 and CDR2 encoded by the germline V gene are SGHTA and FQGTGA.

The sequence was obtained from a human donor with non-small cell lung cancer who had a partial response to radiotherapy plus ipilimumab. The sequence joins TRBV7-3 to TRBJ2-2; a stretch of 13 junction bases matches TRBD2. The sample consisted of peripheral blood, taken from a patient treated with radiotherapy plus ipilimumab. The bases are TGTGCCAGCAGCTACACCGGACTAGCGGGGGCGAAAGGCACCGGGGAGCTGTTTTTT. This sequence encodes CASSYTGLAGAKGTGELFF.